These 32 T cell receptor beta chains originate from one sample sequenced in a study of cytomegalovirus exposure and HLA in healthy donors. The primer mix had 60 Vbeta and 13 Jbeta primers. This table comes from immunoSEQ multiplex PCR, and its TCRdb copy is limited to in-frame clones, with some not included. This sample has about 120,000 clones, with over 75% found just once. What was sequenced was PBMCs. Receptors were obtained from a young woman in good health and CMV-seronegative.

The gene calls are TRBV6-5 and TRBJ2-3; TRBD1 matches at 7 bases. The CDR3 contains 16 residues. The trim removed 0 bases at V and 1 base at J, leaving 4 bases unmatched. Germline V CDR1 and CDR2: MNHEY, SVGAGI. The DNA of the CDR3 is TGTGCCAGCAGTTACTCTATGGGACAGCGCACAGATACGCAGTATTTT. Its protein product is CASSYSMGQRTDTQYF.

This chain uses TRBV6-5 with TRBJ1-1; D is undetermined. The germline V and J ends were trimmed by 2 bases and 1 base, with 5 bases remaining between them. Germline CDR1 MNHEY, CDR2 SVGAGI. The CDR3 runs to 13 residues. Written as DNA, the CDR3 is TGTGCCAGCAGTTACAACAGGAACACTGAAGCTTTCTTT. Its translation is CASSYNRNTEAFF.

A note on this clone: The sample contains more than one DNA sequence encoding this CDR3. The chain couples TRBV5-4 to TRBJ2-1; TRBD2 aligns across 9 bases. Germline V gene lookup returns CDR1 SGHNT and CDR2 YYREEE (reference sequence). The V and J ends lost 2 bases and 0 bases, in that order; junction bases with no gene match: 0. This CDR3 is built from 15 residues. CDR3 region: CASSFSGSSYNEQFF. Here the CDR3 DNA reads TGTGCCAGCAGCTTTAGCGGGAGCTCCTACAATGAGCAGTTCTTC. Variable domain in full (rest from reference TRBV5-4 and TRBJ2-1): ETGVTQSPTHLIKTRGQQVTLRCSSQSGHNTVSWYQQALGQGPQFIFQYYREEENGRGNFPPRFSGLQFPNYSSELNVNALELDDSALYLCASSFSGSSYNEQFFGPGTRLTVL.

The chain couples TRBV9 to TRBJ1-5; D possibly corresponds to TRBD1 (6 bases). This CDR3 region has 15 residues. The ends were cut back, 2 bases at V and 3 bases at J, with 12 bases in the middle. Germline-derived CDR1 and CDR2 are SGDLS and YYNGEE. CDR3 protein: CASSVAGALNQPQHF. As DNA, the CDR3 is TGTGCCAGCAGCGTCGCGGGGGCCCTCAATCAGCCCCAGCATTTT.

The chain combines TRBV20-1 with TRBJ2-1, with D hard to call. Germline lookup yields CDR1 DFQATT and CDR2 SNEGSKA (reference sequence). CDR3 length: 10 residues. For the CDR3, the DNA is TGCAGCACGCTACGCAATGAGCAGTTCTTC. As protein: CSTLRNEQFF.

The chain recombines TRBV10-3 with TRBJ2-1; TRBD2 matches 12 bases. CDR3 size: 18 residues. Losses at the gene ends were 3 bases for V and 0 bases for J; bases not matched to a gene: 6. Per germline, CDR1 ENHRY and CDR2 SYGVKD. The CDR3 is CAISDRGLAGFSYNEQFF. As DNA, the CDR3 is TGTGCCATCAGTGACAGGGGACTAGCGGGTTTCTCCTACAATGAGCAGTTCTTC.

The rearrangement uses TRBV7-2 and TRBJ1-1, with D maybe TRBD1 (6 bases). V lost 6 bases, J lost 4 bases, and 12 bases lay in between. The germline V gene has CDR1 SGHTA and CDR2 FQGNSA. This CDR3 spans 13 amino acids. Here the CDR3 reads CASRYRASTEAFF. DNA for the CDR3: TGTGCCAGCAGATACAGGGCGAGCACTGAAGCTTTCTTT. Supplemented by reference TRBV7-2 and TRBJ1-1, the full variable domain reads GAGVSQSPSNKVTEKGKDVELRCDPISGHTALYWYRQSLGQGLEFLIYFQGNSAPDKSGLPSDRFSAERTGGSVSTLTIQRTQQEDSAVYLCASRYRASTEAFFGQGTRLTVV.

The CDR3 region has the DNA TGTGCCAGCAGTTCGGACAGCTTCAATCAGCCCCAGCATTTT. This encodes CASSSDSFNQPQHF. The rearrangement joins TRBV6-5 to TRBJ1-5; possible D gene TRBD1, 6 bases. CDR3 length: 14 amino acids. Germline V gene data show CDR1 as MNHEY and CDR2 as SVGAGI. With 4 bases removed from V and 3 bases from J, the gap between germline ends came to 10 bases.

This clone was seen only a few times. The V and J genes are TRBV7-8 and TRBJ2-1; D possibly corresponds to TRBD2 (6 bases). Germline V lookup: CDR1 SGHVS, CDR2 FQNEAQ. This CDR3 spans 14 amino acids. Trimming left V 6 bases short and J 9 bases short, with 18 bases between. The CDR3 region is CASSDSGVGGEQFF. CDR3 DNA sequence: TGTGCCAGCAGTGATTCGGGAGTAGGAGGTGAGCAGTTCTTC.

The chain couples TRBV10-3 to TRBJ1-5; no firm D call. CDR3 length: 12 residues. V was pared by 2 bases and J by 5 bases, with 4 bases between. Germline V gives CDR1 ENHRY, CDR2 SYGVKD. CDR3 sequence reads: CAISEPDQPQHF. The CDR3 nucleotides are TGTGCCATCAGTGAGCCCGATCAGCCCCAGCATTTT.

This clone has more than one count but fewer than ten. The rearrangement links TRBV19 to TRBJ2-1; 8 bases are a match to TRBD2. This CDR3 is 14 amino acids long. V lost 7 bases, J lost 7 bases, and 9 bases stayed unmatched. From germline, CDR1 is LNHDA and CDR2 SQIVND (reference sequence). The CDR3: CASKRAGAGNEQFF. The DNA of the CDR3 is TGTGCCAGTAAGCGAGCGGGGGCGGGGAATGAGCAGTTCTTC.

The CDR3, as DNA: TGTGCCAGCAGCTTGGTAAAGGGGGCAGCTGGCTACACCTTC. It specifies CASSLVKGAAGYTF. The V and J genes are TRBV5-6 and TRBJ1-2; 7 positions match TRBD1. The trim removed 0 bases at V and 7 bases at J, leaving 6 bases unmatched. Germline V lookup: CDR1 SGHDT, CDR2 YYEEEE. CDR3 size: 14 residues.

The rearrangement uses TRBV5-8 and TRBJ1-2; D is ambiguous. CDR1 is SGHTS and CDR2 is YDEGEE in the germline V gene. The V and J ends lost 10 bases and 3 bases respectively, with 19 bases between them. CDR3 length equals 14 residues. The CDR3 coding sequence is TGTGCCTCGCGAATGGGAGGCCCAGACTATGGCTACACCTTC. Translated: CASRMGGPDYGYTF.

The chain has TRBV19 and TRBJ1-1; maybe TRBD1 (6 bases). Trimming took off 5 bases at V and 5 bases at J, with 9 bases between the two ends. The CDR3 covers 12 residues. The germline V gene has CDR1 LNHDA and CDR2 SQIVND (reference sequence). CDR3 in amino acids: CASSWTATEAFF. The CDR3 DNA reads as TGTGCCAGTAGTTGGACAGCTACTGAAGCTTTCTTT. The complete variable domain, with remaining parts taken from reference TRBV19 and TRBJ1-1, reads DGGITQSPKYLFRKEGQNVTLSCEQNLNHDAMYWYRQDPGQGLRLIYYSQIVNDFQKGDIAEGYSVSREKKESFPLTVTSAQKNPTAFYLCASSWTATEAFFGQGTRLTVV.

About this clone: The junction differs from germline at one of its ends, possibly a read error. This sequence joins TRBV2 and TRBJ2-6, with 8 bases aligning to TRBD1. The CDR3 length is 18 residues. CDR1 is SNHLY, CDR2 FYNNEI, per germline. CDR3 region: CASRTPGGAMTGANGLTF. For the CDR3, the DNA is TGTGCCAGCAGGACCCCAGGGGGCGCAATGACTGGGGCCAACGGCCTGACTTTC.

This chain connects TRBV4-1 to TRBJ2-7, with TRBD2 matching 7 bases. This CDR3 has 15 amino acids. Per the germline V gene, CDR1 is MGHRA and CDR2 is YSYEKL. V gave up 0 bases and J gave up 4 bases; unmatched junction bases: 6. In DNA form, the CDR3 reads TGCGCCAGCAGCCAAGATTCGCGGGAGTTGTACGAGCAGTACTTC. Its protein is CASSQDSRELYEQYF.

This chain connects TRBV5-1 to TRBJ2-2, with a weak D call TRBD2 (5 bases). Germline lookup yields CDR1 SGHRS and CDR2 YFSETQ. There are 16 residues in the CDR3. V was shortened by 3 bases and J by 0 bases, with 12 bases between the two germline ends. This CDR3 reads CASSSLAVANTGELFF. The CDR3 DNA reads as TGCGCCAGCAGCTCCCTAGCAGTAGCGAACACCGGGGAGCTGTTTTTT. Supplemented by reference TRBV5-1 and TRBJ2-2, the full variable domain reads KAGVTQTPRYLIKTRGQQVTLSCSPISGHRSVSWYQQTPGQGLQFLFEYFSETQRNKGNFPGRFSGRQFSNSRSEMNVSTLELGDSALYLCASSSLAVANTGELFFGEGSRLTVL.

This clone has just one count. V is TRBV28 and J is TRBJ1-1, with 7 bases aligning to TRBD1. This CDR3 is built from 13 residues. Trimming took 6 bases from V and 5 from J; bases not matched to a gene: 6. The germline V gene encodes CDR1 MDHEN and CDR2 SYDVKM. The CDR3 here is CASRQDRVTEAFF. For the CDR3, the DNA is TGTGCCAGCAGACAAGACAGGGTTACTGAAGCTTTCTTT.

In DNA form, the CDR3 reads TGTGCCAGCAGTAGACAGGGGGCCGTAGGTCAGCCCCAGCATTTT. Protein: CASSRQGAVGQPQHF. The chain joins TRBV2 to TRBJ1-5; 10 positions agree with TRBD1. The V gene end was trimmed by 5 bases and the J gene end by 6 bases; junction bases not matched to a gene: 7. This CDR3 spans 15 amino acids. The germline V gene has CDR1 SNHLY and CDR2 FYNNEI.

V and J are TRBV15 and TRBJ2-7; 7 nucleotides agree with TRBD1. The ends lost 1 base at V and 4 bases at J; junction bases unmatched: 4. The CDR3 is made up of 14 amino acids. Germline V gene data show CDR1 as LNHNV and CDR2 as YYDKDF (reference sequence). CDR3: CATSRGDSRYEQYF. In DNA, the CDR3 is TGTGCCACCAGCAGAGGGGACAGCAGATACGAGCAGTACTTC.

The chain combines TRBV10-2 with TRBJ1-1; D might be TRBD1 (6 bases). The CDR3 loop spans 15 amino acids. The V and J ends lost 7 bases and 1 base respectively, with 16 bases between them. Germline CDR1 WSHSY, CDR2 SAAADI. The CDR3 DNA reads TGCGCCAGCATACCTCCCACAGGGAGGAACACTGAAGCTTTCTTT. Translation: CASIPPTGRNTEAFF.

The rearrangement joins TRBV6-6 to TRBJ2-5, with 8 bases that match TRBD1. The last part of the DNA fits TRBJ2-7 better; the J call may be wrong. The germline CDR1 and CDR2 sequences are MNHNY and SVGAGI (reference sequence). This CDR3 has 15 residues. Here the CDR3 reads CASSYSWTGNYEQYF. In DNA form, the CDR3 reads TGTGCCAGCAGTTACTCCTGGACAGGGAACTACGAGCAGTACTTC.

Points on this clone: A junction boundary mismatches the germline segment, possibly from a read error. This sample includes further DNA sequences coding for the same CDR3. The chain links TRBV6-6 to TRBJ2-3, with no clear D. In germline, CDR1 is MNHNY, CDR2 SVGAGI (reference sequence). The CDR3 is 15 residues long. CDR3 sequence: CASSYSVRRTDTQYF. DNA for the CDR3: TGTGCCAGCAGTTACTCGGTGAGGCGCACGGATACGCAGTATTTT.

The chain recombines TRBV11-2 with TRBJ1-1; 9 nucleotides align to TRBD1. Germline CDR1 SGHAT, CDR2 FQNNGV. V lost 3 bases and J lost 2; bases outside the gene matches: 7. The CDR3 extends over 16 amino acids. In DNA form, the CDR3 reads TGTGCCAGCAGCTTTATCCGGGGACAGGGAAACACTGAAGCTTTCTTT. Translation: CASSFIRGQGNTEAFF.

The CDR3 protein is CASSSRGAENEKLFF. CDR3 DNA: TGTGCCAGCAGCTCCCGCGGGGCAGAAAATGAAAAACTGTTTTTT. The chain links TRBV5-4 to TRBJ1-4; possibly TRBD1 for D (5 bases). The CDR3 extends over 15 amino acids. V lost 3 bases, J lost 5 bases, and 14 bases lay in between. Germline lookup yields CDR1 SGHNT and CDR2 YYREEE (reference sequence).

The chain couples TRBV6-5 to TRBJ1-2; a possible D gene is TRBD1 (6 bases). Germline lookup yields CDR1 MNHEY and CDR2 SVGAGI. The V end lost 0 bases, the J end lost 7 bases, and 15 bases lay between the germline ends. The CDR3 contains 15 residues. CDR3 amino acids: CASSYSRAGASGYTF. CDR3 in DNA: TGTGCCAGCAGTTACTCCCGGGCGGGGGCGAGTGGCTACACCTTC.

The V and J genes are TRBV10-2 and TRBJ1-4; D uncertain. The CDR3 is 13 amino acids. The V end lost 4 bases, the J end lost 4 bases, and 7 bases lay between the germline ends. Germline CDR1 WSHSY, CDR2 SAAADI. DNA of the CDR3: TGCGCCAGCAGTGCACTGCTTAATGAAAAACTGTTTTTT. The encoded protein is CASSALLNEKLFF.

This chain links TRBV7-6 with TRBJ1-5; D is ambiguous. Deletions cut 0 bases from V and 1 base from J, with 13 bases between. The CDR3 covers 17 residues. The germline V gene encodes CDR1 SGHVS and CDR2 FNYEAQ. CDR3 coding DNA: TGTGCCAGCAGCTTAGCTCCCGCAGGAGGGAGCAATCAGCCCCAGCATTTT. Protein sequence: CASSLAPAGGSNQPQHF.

The genes are TRBV5-4 and TRBJ1-5; D is unresolved. The V gene lost 0 bases and the J gene lost 1 base, with 5 bases spanning the gap. This CDR3 is built from 14 residues. Germline values: CDR1 SGHNT, CDR2 YYREEE (reference sequence). CDR3 bases: TGTGCCAGCAGCTTGGGAGGCAGCAATCAGCCCCAGCATTTT. This translates into CASSLGGSNQPQHF.

CDR3 DNA sequence: TGCGCCAGTAGGAGGGTGGGATACAATGAGCAGTTCTTC. Encoded protein: CASRRVGYNEQFF. The chain has TRBV5-1 and TRBJ2-1; a weak D match, TRBD2 (6 bases). The CDR3 spans 13 residues. Trimming left V 8 bases short and J 4 bases short, with 13 bases between. CDR1 and CDR2 (germline): SGHRS, YFSETQ.

The chain uses TRBV5-6 and TRBJ1-6; 7 nucleotides align to TRBD1. The CDR3 is 16 amino acids. CDR1 is SGHDT, CDR2 YYEEEE, per germline. J lost 4 bases, V lost 4 bases, and 8 bases had no gene match. The CDR3 DNA sequence: TGTGCCAGCAGCCACCTGACAGGGATTTATAATTCACCCCTCCACTTT. Residues: CASSHLTGIYNSPLHF.

The chain has TRBV19 and TRBJ1-1, with a possible D match to TRBD1 (6 bases). The germline V gene has CDR1 LNHDA and CDR2 SQIVND (reference sequence). The CDR3 is made up of 14 amino acids. Trimming removed 4 bases at V and 2 bases at J, with 11 bases between. The CDR3 DNA reads as TGTGCCAGTAGTACAGGGGACCTAAACACTGAAGCTTTCTTT. As protein: CASSTGDLNTEAFF.